This is a list of T cell receptor beta chains from one sample in a study of regulatory T cells in long-lasting Graves disease. TCRdb ran MiXCR on the multiplex PCR reads and lists one entry per CDR3 protein. The table records a few hundred thousand distinct CDR3 sequences, approximately 23% of them present only once. The sample in question was peripheral blood mononuclear cells (PBMCs), obtained when the disease was refractory, from a patient treated with antithyroid drugs. The receptors were sampled from a female donor with Graves disease. Both conserved end residues are part of each CDR3. Fields, in order: CDR3 length, V gene, D gene, J gene, clone size, CDR3 DNA, CDR3 protein. A D gene is named only where the DNA matches it firmly. For some rows the clone size is stated as once, few or many, or as a class when expanded; others skip it.

>14|TRBV7-9|-|TRBJ2-5|-
TGTGCCAGCAGCTCCACTAGTTCCCAAGAGACCCAGTACTTC
CASSSTSSQETQYF
>11|TRBV12-3/TRBV12-4|-|TRBJ2-5|few
TGTGCCAGCCCCCACCCAGAGACCCAGTACTTC
CASPHPETQYF
>13|TRBV29-1|TRBD2|TRBJ2-7|many
TGCAGCGTTGCGAGCGGGAGGGCCTACGAGCAGTACTTC
CSVASGRAYEQYF
>15|TRBV7-2|-|TRBJ1-3|few
TGTGCCAGCAGCTTCGACGGAAGCTCTGGAAACACCATATATTTT
CASSFDGSSGNTIYF
>17|TRBV28|-|TRBJ1-2|many
TGTGCCAGCAGTCCCCTAGTAACCCGACAGACCATCTATGGCTACACCTTC
CASSPLVTRQTIYGYTF
>16|TRBV6-2/TRBV6-3|TRBD1|TRBJ1-5|-
TGTGCCAGCAGTTCCTACAGGGGATCTAGCAATCAGCCCCAGCATTTT
CASSSYRGSSNQPQHF
>15|TRBV27|-|TRBJ2-3|many
TGTGCCAGCAGTTTGCCCCCAGGGCTGATCGATACGCAGTATTTT
CASSLPPGLIDTQYF
>12|TRBV28|-|TRBJ1-1|many
TGTGCCAGCAGTTTATGGGAGACTGAAGCTTTCTTT
CASSLWETEAFF
>17|TRBV2|TRBD2|TRBJ2-2|many
TGTGCCACCCCCCTCTTGGATAGCGGGAGATGGACCGGGGAGCTGTTTTTT
CATPLLDSGRWTGELFF
>13|TRBV20-1|-|TRBJ2-5|many
TGCAGTGCTAGGGCAGTAGGATTCGAGACCCAGTACTTC
CSARAVGFETQYF
>16|TRBV28|-|TRBJ1-1|-
TGTGCCAGCAGTTTTTGGGGGGGCAGGCAGGACACTGAAGCTTTCTTT
CASSFWGGRQDTEAFF
>19|TRBV20-1|-|TRBJ1-1|few
TGCAGTGCTAGAGGTGATAGGACAGTCATGGGTGAAATGAACACTGAAGCTTTCTTT
CSARGDRTVMGEMNTEAFF
>14|TRBV7-8|-|TRBJ1-4|-
TGTGCCAGCAGCTTAGAGGAGACGAATGAAAAACTGTTTTTT
CASSLEETNEKLFF
>16|TRBV28|-|TRBJ1-4|many
TGTGCCAGCAGTTTGTTACAGCCTGCAACTAATGAAAAACTGTTTTTT
CASSLLQPATNEKLFF
>14|TRBV10-3|-|TRBJ2-7|-
TGTGCCATCAGGGAGCCGGGGAGCTCCTACGAGCAGTACTTC
CAIREPGSSYEQYF
>14|TRBV2|TRBD1|TRBJ2-7|-
TGTGCCAGCACCACGGACAGGGGGGCCTACGAGCAGTACTTC
CASTTDRGAYEQYF
>15|TRBV7-2|TRBD2|TRBJ2-2|many
TGTGCCAGCAGCTTGCTAGCGGGGGCGACCGGGGAGCTGTTTTTT
CASSLLAGATGELFF
>16|TRBV9|TRBD1|TRBJ2-2|few
TGTGCCAGCAGCGTAGGGGGACAGGTTGAAACCGGGGAGCTGTTTTTT
CASSVGGQVETGELFF
>14|TRBV28|-|TRBJ2-7|many
TGTGCCAGCAGGTTAAGTGGGGGAACCTACGAGCAGTACTTC
CASRLSGGTYEQYF
>13|TRBV3-1|-|TRBJ2-1|-
TGTGCCAGCAGCCCACAGACGGGCAATGAGCAGTTCTTC
CASSPQTGNEQFF
>16|TRBV28|TRBD1|TRBJ1-6|many
TGTGCCAGCAGCTCGCTCGGGACAGGGTCTTATTCACCCCTCCACTTT
CASSSLGTGSYSPLHF
>15|TRBV28|-|TRBJ2-7|few
TGTGCCAGCAGTACGAGGTGGATTAGCTCCTACGAGCAGTACTTC
CASSTRWISSYEQYF
>15|TRBV19|-|TRBJ2-6|few
TGTGCCAGTACGGGCAGGAGCTCTGGGGCCAACGTCCTGACTTTC
CASTGRSSGANVLTF
>15|TRBV3-1|-|TRBJ1-1|many
TGTGCCAGCAGCCAAGATGGCAGGGCGAACACTGAAGCTTTCTTT
CASSQDGRANTEAFF
>14|TRBV2|-|TRBJ1-1|many
TGTGCCAGCAGTGAGCGGCCGCCGAACACTGAAGCTTTCTTT
CASSERPPNTEAFF
>14|TRBV7-2|TRBD1|TRBJ1-4|many
TGTGCCAGCAGCACAGGGACAGGGTGGGAAAAACTGTTTTTT
CASSTGTGWEKLFF
>15|TRBV28|-|TRBJ2-7|many
TGTGCCAGCAGTTTATCTGCGGGTAGCTCCTACGAGCAGTACTTC
CASSLSAGSSYEQYF
>15|TRBV11-2|-|TRBJ2-7|-
TGTGCCAGCAGCTATACAGGTGGACCGGCGGACGAGCAGTACTTC
CASSYTGGPADEQYF
>20|TRBV6-1|TRBD1|TRBJ2-7|many
TGTGCCAGCAGGGAAAAACCAAATTTTACCGGGACAGGGGCATACTACGAGCAGTACTTC
CASREKPNFTGTGAYYEQYF
>12|TRBV6-1|TRBD1|TRBJ2-5|few
TGTGCCAGCAGTGAGGGACAGCGGACCCAGTACTTC
CASSEGQRTQYF
>16|TRBV12-3/TRBV12-4|-|TRBJ1-3|many
TGTGCCAGCAGTCCTTTTGACACCAGCTCTGGAAACACCATATATTTT
CASSPFDTSSGNTIYF
>16|TRBV7-8|-|TRBJ2-6|few
TGTGCCAGCAGCCGGGATCGTTACTCTGGGGCCAACGTCCTGACTTTC
CASSRDRYSGANVLTF
>15|TRBV6-5|-|TRBJ1-2|-
TGTGCCAGCAGCTACGGCGTTTCGGGGGCGTATGGCTACACCTTC
CASSYGVSGAYGYTF
>19|TRBV19|-|TRBJ2-2|few
TGTGCCAGTAGAACGGTGGCCGGACGGTCCTATACGAACACCGGGGAGCTGTTTTTT
CASRTVAGRSYTNTGELFF
>13|TRBV5-5|TRBD1|TRBJ2-7|-
TGTGCCAGCACTCGACAGGGAACCTACGAGCAGTACTTC
CASTRQGTYEQYF
>16|TRBV9|-|TRBJ2-2|-
TGTGCCAGCAGCGGCGGGGACCGACTAACTACCGGGGAGCTGTTTTTT
CASSGGDRLTTGELFF
>14|TRBV6-1|TRBD1|TRBJ1-4|-
TGTGCCAGCAGATCCCTCCAGGGGGGAGAAAAACTGTTTTTT
CASRSLQGGEKLFF
>15|TRBV12-3/TRBV12-4|TRBD1|TRBJ2-1|-
TGTGCCAGCAGTTCCGGGACAGGGCAGTACAATGAGCAGTTCTTC
CASSSGTGQYNEQFF
>14|TRBV7-2|-|TRBJ1-1|many
TGTGCCAGCAGCCTATCAGAGGGGTACACTGAAGCTTTCTTT
CASSLSEGYTEAFF
>14|TRBV20-1|-|TRBJ2-5|few
TGCAGTGCTAGAGCGCTAGCCTCTCAAGAGACCCAGTACTTC
CSARALASQETQYF
>13|TRBV29-1|TRBD1|TRBJ1-2|few
TGCAGCGTTGGGACAGGGGGCAATTCGGGCTACACCTTC
CSVGTGGNSGYTF
>15|TRBV5-1|-|TRBJ2-5|many
TGCGCCAGCAGCTTGGGCGGAGTACCCCAAGAGACCCAGTACTTC
CASSLGGVPQETQYF
>13|TRBV28|TRBD1|TRBJ1-1|many
TGTGCCAGCAGTTTAACGGACAGGCCTGAAGCTTTCTTT
CASSLTDRPEAFF
>14|TRBV5-1|-|TRBJ2-7|few
TGCGCCAGCGGCCGCAGCGGGCCTTCCTACGAGCAGTACTTC
CASGRSGPSYEQYF
>15|TRBV5-1|TRBD1|TRBJ1-2|-
TGTGCCAGCAGCGGTCTAAGAGGGGGCGCCTATGGCTACACCTTC
CASSGLRGGAYGYTF
>16|TRBV7-2|TRBD1|TRBJ2-5|few
TGTGCCAGCAGCCTACCTTCCGCAGGGGGCGGTGAGACCCAGTACTTC
CASSLPSAGGGETQYF
>17|TRBV28|TRBD2|TRBJ2-7|many
TGTGCCAGCAGAAACAGGATAGATGGGGTAGCGGGAGTGTGGCAGTACTTC
CASRNRIDGVAGVWQYF
>13|TRBV12-3/TRBV12-4|-|TRBJ1-1|-
TGTGCCAGCAGACTGGACAGACTCACTGAAGCTTTCTTT
CASRLDRLTEAFF
>15|TRBV28|TRBD1|TRBJ1-5|-
TGTGCCAGCAGTGCCGCCGGGACAGGGGATCAGCCCCAGCATTTT
CASSAAGTGDQPQHF
>12|TRBV6-2/TRBV6-3|TRBD2|TRBJ2-7|few
TGTGCCAGCAGTTTGGGACTAGCGGGAGAGTACTTC
CASSLGLAGEYF
>11|TRBV24-1|-|TRBJ1-2|many
TGTGCCACCAGTGCGACGGATGGCTACACCTTC
CATSATDGYTF
>15|TRBV28|-|TRBJ1-2|many
TGTGCCAGCAACACGGGAGCATCCCGACTCTATGGCTACACCTTC
CASNTGASRLYGYTF
>13|TRBV20-1|-|TRBJ1-2|-
TGCAGTGCTCCCCCCCCGGGGACGGGGGGCTACACCTTC
CSAPPPGTGGYTF
>15|TRBV13|TRBD1|TRBJ1-2|many
TGTGCCAGCAGCTCCCCGGGACAGGGGGCGTTTGGCTACACCTTC
CASSSPGQGAFGYTF
>14|TRBV28|-|TRBJ2-7|many
TGTGGGAACCCTCCACAGGGTTCAATATACGAGCAGTACTTC
CGNPPQGSIYEQYF
>15|TRBV2|-|TRBJ2-4|-
TGTGCCAGCATTAGGACAGAACTAGCCAAAAACATTCAGTACTTC
CASIRTELAKNIQYF
>12|TRBV20-1|-|TRBJ2-3|few
TGCAGTACTGGCCAGAGTGCAGATACGCAGTATTTT
CSTGQSADTQYF
>14|TRBV29-1|-|TRBJ1-1|many
TGCAGCGTTGAAGACAATGTTATGAACACTGAAGCTTTCTTT
CSVEDNVMNTEAFF